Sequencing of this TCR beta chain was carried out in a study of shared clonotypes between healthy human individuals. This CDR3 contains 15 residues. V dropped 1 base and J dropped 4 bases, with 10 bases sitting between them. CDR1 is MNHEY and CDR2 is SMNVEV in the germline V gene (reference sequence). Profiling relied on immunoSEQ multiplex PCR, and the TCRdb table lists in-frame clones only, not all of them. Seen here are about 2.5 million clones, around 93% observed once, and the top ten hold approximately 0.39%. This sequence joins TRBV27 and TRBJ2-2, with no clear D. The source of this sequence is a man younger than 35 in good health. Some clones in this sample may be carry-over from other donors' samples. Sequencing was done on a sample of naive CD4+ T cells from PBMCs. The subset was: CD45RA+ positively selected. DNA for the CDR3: TGTGCCAGCAGTTTATTGCTAGGGCGCACCGGGGAGCTGTTTTTT. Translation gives CASSLLLGRTGELFF.